This T cell receptor (beta chain) comes out of a study of cytomegalovirus exposure and HLA in healthy donors. About the research overall: Around 200 million T cells yielded about 120 million unique TCR beta sequences, as an earlier analysis found.

Each donor was healthy, and each was a bone marrow donor. The study ran its PCR with 60 Vbeta and 13 Jbeta primers. Some clones are missing from TCRdb's copy, which holds only in-frame ones; the method was immunoSEQ multiplex PCR. The sample gives about 130,000 clones, roughly 80% of which show up once; approximately 11% is in the top ten. Sequenced input: PBMCs. This receptor was obtained from a male donor in good health and CMV-seropositive.

CDR3 region: CAPRTGGYEQYF. CDR3 nucleotide sequence: TGTGCCCCTAGGACAGGGGGCTACGAGCAGTACTTC. This sequence joins TRBV19 and TRBJ2-7; 10 positions agree with TRBD1. CDR3 length: 12 residues. Unmatched junction bases numbered 4, after V lost 11 bases and J lost 3 bases. Germline CDR1 is LNHDA and CDR2 is SQIVND (reference sequence).